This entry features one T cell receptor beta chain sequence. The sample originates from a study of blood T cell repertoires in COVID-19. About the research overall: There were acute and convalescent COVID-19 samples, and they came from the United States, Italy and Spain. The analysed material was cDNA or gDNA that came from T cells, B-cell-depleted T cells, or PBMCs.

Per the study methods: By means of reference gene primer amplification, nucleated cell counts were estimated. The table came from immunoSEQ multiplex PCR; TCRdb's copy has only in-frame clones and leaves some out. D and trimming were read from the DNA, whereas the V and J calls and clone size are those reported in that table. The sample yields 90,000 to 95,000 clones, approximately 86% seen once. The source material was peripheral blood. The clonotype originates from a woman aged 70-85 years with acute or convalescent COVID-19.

In DNA form, the CDR3 reads TGTGCCAGCAGCCTAGGGGATCACTATGGCTACACCTTC. This gives the protein CASSLGDHYGYTF. V gene TRBV5-6 combines with J gene TRBJ1-2; possibly TRBD1 for D (5 bases). The CDR3 loop spans 13 amino acids. Trimming took off 4 bases at V and 3 bases at J, with 10 bases between the two ends. The germline V gene encodes CDR1 SGHDT and CDR2 YYEEEE.